The sequence of this T cell receptor beta chain was determined in a study of cytomegalovirus exposure and HLA in healthy donors. The study, taken as a whole, reports: TCR beta V- and J-gene trimming was later associated with a missense DCLRE1C variant.

Germline-derived CDR1 and CDR2 are SGDLS and YYNGEE. The V gene lost 2 bases and the J gene lost 10 bases, with 13 bases spanning the gap. This CDR3 has 14 residues. Regarding this clone: Its antigen is not identified.

The PCR used 60 Vbeta and 13 Jbeta primers. Profiling relied on immunoSEQ multiplex PCR, and the TCRdb table lists in-frame clones only, not all of them. The data contain about 170,000 clones, about 76% of them singletons. The TCR comes from a young woman in good health and CMV-seropositive. The sample was PBMCs. The V and J genes are TRBV9 and TRBJ1-6; D perhaps matches TRBD1 (5 bases). The CDR3 nucleotides read TGTGCCAGCAGCGTCGGGCAGGGTTGGTCACCCCTCCACTTT. Its protein product is CASSVGQGWSPLHF. Drawing the rest from reference TRBV9 and TRBJ1-6, the complete variable domain is DSGVTQTPKHLITATGQRVTLRCSPRSGDLSVYWYQQSLDQGLQFLIQYYNGEERAKGNILERFSAQQFPDLHSELNLSSLELGDSALYFCASSVGQGWSPLHFGNGTRLTVT.